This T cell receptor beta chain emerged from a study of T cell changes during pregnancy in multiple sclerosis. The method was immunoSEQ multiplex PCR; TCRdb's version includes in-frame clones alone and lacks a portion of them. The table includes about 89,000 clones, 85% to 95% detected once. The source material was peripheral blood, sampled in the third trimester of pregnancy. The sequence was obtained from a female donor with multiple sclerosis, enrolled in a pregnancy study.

The CDR3 coding sequence is TGTGCCAGCTCACCGTCGGCAGGCTATACAAACACCATATATTTT. It translates to CASSPSAGYTNTIYF. The V call is TRBV18, the J call TRBJ1-3; D remains unclear. Trimming removed 3 bases at V and 6 bases at J, with 15 bases between. The CDR3 runs 15 residues. CDR1 and CDR2 from the germline V gene are KGHSH and LQKENI.